This record covers a single TCR beta chain. This specimen comes from a study of blood T cell repertoires in COVID-19. Background on the study: Acute-phase and convalescent COVID-19 samples originated in the United States, Italy and Spain. T cells, B-cell-depleted T cells, or PBMCs provided the cDNA or gDNA that served as material.

With V trimmed by 2 bases and J by 11 bases, 4 bases remained unmatched. This CDR3 is 12 amino acids long. CDR1 KGHDR and CDR2 SFDVKD come from the germline V gene. Profiling relied on immunoSEQ multiplex PCR, and the TCRdb table lists in-frame clones only, not all of them. Here the sample spans fewer than 110,000 clones, around 92% being singletons. This receptor was identified in a man in his forties or fifties with active COVID-19. Source material: peripheral blood. The chain recombines TRBV24-1 with TRBJ1-1; TRBD1 aligns across 7 bases. The CDR3 DNA reads as TGTGCCACCAGTGATTACAGGGGATTCGCTTTCTTT. Translating gives CATSDYRGFAFF.